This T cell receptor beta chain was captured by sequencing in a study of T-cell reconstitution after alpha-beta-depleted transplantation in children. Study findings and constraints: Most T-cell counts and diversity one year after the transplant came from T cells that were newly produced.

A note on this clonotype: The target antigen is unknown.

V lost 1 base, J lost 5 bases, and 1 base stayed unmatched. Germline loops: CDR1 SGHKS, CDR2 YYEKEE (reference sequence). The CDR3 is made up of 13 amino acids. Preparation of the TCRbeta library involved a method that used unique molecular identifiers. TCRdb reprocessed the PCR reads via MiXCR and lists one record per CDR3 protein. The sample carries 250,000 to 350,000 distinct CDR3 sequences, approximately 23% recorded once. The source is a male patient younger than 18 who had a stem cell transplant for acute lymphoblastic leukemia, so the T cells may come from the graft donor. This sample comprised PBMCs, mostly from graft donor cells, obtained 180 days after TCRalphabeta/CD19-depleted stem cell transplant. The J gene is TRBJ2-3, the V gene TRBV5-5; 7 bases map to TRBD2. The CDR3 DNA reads TGTGCCAGCAGCTTGACTAGCGAAGATACGCAGTATTTT. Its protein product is CASSLTSEDTQYF.